What follows are 7 T cell receptor beta chains derived from one specimen sequenced in a study of T cells expressing NK-cell markers. TCRdb re-called the 5' RACE reads and catalogs CDR3 proteins one per entry, DNA excluded. The sample table sets out approximately 380,000 distinct CDR3 sequences. Sequencing was done on a sample of blood T cells: a sorted CD56 or NKG2C T cell subset, CD4+ or CD8+ T cells, or bulk PBMC T cells (not recorded which). The receptor set was obtained from a man between 18 and 69 years old in good health.

The genes are TRBV18 and TRBJ2-3; TCRdb names TRBD2, which stays unverified in the absence of DNA. Germline V gene sequence: CDR1 KGHSH, CDR2 LQKENI. The CDR3 is made up of 16 amino acids. The CDR3 loop reads CASSPVEAARTDTQYF.

The rearrangement uses TRBV7-2 and TRBJ2-4. The germline V gene has CDR1 SGHTA and CDR2 FQGNSA. The CDR3 has 15 residues. The CDR3 spells CASSPNAVGKNIQYF.

The rearrangement joins TRBV10-3 to TRBJ1-1; TCRdb's D gene call, TRBD1, goes unchecked for lack of DNA. From germline, CDR1 is ENHRY and CDR2 SYGVKD. The CDR3 length is 15 residues. The CDR3 sequence is CAIKTPGTGRSEAFF.

The rearrangement joins TRBV5-1 to TRBJ2-2; TCRdb's D gene call, TRBD1, goes unchecked for lack of DNA. The germline gives CDR1 SGHRS, CDR2 YFSETQ. The CDR3 contains 15 residues. The CDR3 region is CASSLVRGQAGELFF.

The genes are TRBV19 and TRBJ2-7. Looked up from germline, CDR1 is LNHDA and CDR2 is SQIVND (reference sequence). The CDR3 consists of 13 residues. The CDR3 sequence: CASSIWSSYEQYF. Based on the CDR3 plus reference TRBV19 and TRBJ2-7, the full variable domain is DGGITQSPKYLFRKEGQNVTLSCEQNLNHDAMYWYRQDPGQGLRLIYYSQIVNDFQKGDIAEGYSVSREKKESFPLTVTSAQKNPTAFYLCASSIWSSYEQYFGPGTRLTVT.

The CDR3 protein is CASSPRHSEKLFF. This chain links TRBV5-5 with TRBJ1-4. This CDR3 spans 13 amino acids. The germline gives CDR1 SGHKS, CDR2 YYEKEE (reference sequence).

The J gene is TRBJ1-1, the V gene TRBV7-9; TCRdb's D call of TRBD1 is untestable without DNA. CDR1 and CDR2 from the germline V gene are SEHNR and FQNEAQ (reference sequence). CDR3 length equals 17 residues. The CDR3 here is CASSAGQGRGGNTEAFF.